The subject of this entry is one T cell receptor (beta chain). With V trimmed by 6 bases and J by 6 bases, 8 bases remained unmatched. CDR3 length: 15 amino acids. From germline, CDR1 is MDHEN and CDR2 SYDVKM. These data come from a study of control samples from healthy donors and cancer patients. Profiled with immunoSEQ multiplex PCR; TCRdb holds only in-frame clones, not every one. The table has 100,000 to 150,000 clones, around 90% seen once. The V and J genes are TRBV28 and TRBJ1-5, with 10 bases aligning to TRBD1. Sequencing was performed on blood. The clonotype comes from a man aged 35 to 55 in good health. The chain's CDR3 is CASSYPGTGAQPQHF. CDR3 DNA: TGTGCCAGCAGCTATCCCGGGACAGGGGCTCAGCCCCAGCATTTT.